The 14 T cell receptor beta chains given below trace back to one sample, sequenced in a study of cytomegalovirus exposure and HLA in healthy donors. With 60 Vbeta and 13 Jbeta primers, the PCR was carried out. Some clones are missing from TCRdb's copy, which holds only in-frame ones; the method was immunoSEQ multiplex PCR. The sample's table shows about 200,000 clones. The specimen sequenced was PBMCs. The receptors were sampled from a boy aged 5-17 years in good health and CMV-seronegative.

CDR3 bases: TGTGCCAGCTCACTCCGACAGATCCTAAGCTCCTACAATGAGCAGTTCTTC. Encoded protein: CASSLRQILSSYNEQFF. V is TRBV18 and J is TRBJ2-1, with D maybe TRBD1 (5 bases). CDR1 is KGHSH, CDR2 LQKENI, per germline. V was trimmed by 4 bases and J by 0 bases, leaving 16 bases between them. The CDR3 length is 17 residues.

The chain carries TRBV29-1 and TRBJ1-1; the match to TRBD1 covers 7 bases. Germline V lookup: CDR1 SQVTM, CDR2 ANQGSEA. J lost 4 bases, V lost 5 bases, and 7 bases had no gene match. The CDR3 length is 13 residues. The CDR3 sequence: CSVSYRGGTEAFF. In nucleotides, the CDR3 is TGCAGCGTTAGTTACAGGGGCGGCACTGAAGCTTTCTTT.

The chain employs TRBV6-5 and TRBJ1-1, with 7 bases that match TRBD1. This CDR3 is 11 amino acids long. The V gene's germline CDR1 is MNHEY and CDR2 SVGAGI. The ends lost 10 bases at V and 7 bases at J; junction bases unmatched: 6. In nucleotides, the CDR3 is TGTGCCACCGGGACAGATATTGAAGCTTTCTTT. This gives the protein CATGTDIEAFF.

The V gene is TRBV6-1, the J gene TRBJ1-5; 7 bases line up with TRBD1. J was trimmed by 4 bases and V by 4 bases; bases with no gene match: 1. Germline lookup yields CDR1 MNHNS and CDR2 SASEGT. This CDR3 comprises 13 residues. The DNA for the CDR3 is TGTGCCAGCAGTGGGGGACAGAATCAGCCCCAGCATTTT. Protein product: CASSGGQNQPQHF.

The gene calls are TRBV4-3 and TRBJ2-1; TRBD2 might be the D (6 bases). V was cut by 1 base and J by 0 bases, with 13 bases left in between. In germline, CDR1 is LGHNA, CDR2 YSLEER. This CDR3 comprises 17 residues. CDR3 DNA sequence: TGCGCCAGCAGCCAAGGCTTGGGCGGGGTCTCCTACAATGAGCAGTTCTTC. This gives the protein CASSQGLGGVSYNEQFF.

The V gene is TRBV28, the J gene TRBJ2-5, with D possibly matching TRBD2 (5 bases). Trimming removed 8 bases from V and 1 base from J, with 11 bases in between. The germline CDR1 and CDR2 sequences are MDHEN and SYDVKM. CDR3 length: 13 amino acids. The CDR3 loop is CASSRDRQETQYF. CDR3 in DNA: TGTGCCAGCTCGAGGGATCGCCAAGAGACCCAGTACTTC.

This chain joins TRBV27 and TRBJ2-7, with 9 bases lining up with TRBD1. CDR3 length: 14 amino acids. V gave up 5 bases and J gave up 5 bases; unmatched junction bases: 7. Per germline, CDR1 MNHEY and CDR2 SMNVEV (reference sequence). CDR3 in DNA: TGTGCCAGCAGTCCGAGGGGACAGGGTAACGAGCAGTACTTC. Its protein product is CASSPRGQGNEQYF.

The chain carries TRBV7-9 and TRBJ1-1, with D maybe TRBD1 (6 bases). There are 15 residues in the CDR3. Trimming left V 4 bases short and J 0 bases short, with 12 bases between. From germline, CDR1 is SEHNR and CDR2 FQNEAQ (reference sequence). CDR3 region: CASSSAGALNTEAFF. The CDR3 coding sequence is TGTGCCAGCAGCTCAGCAGGGGCGCTGAACACTGAAGCTTTCTTT.

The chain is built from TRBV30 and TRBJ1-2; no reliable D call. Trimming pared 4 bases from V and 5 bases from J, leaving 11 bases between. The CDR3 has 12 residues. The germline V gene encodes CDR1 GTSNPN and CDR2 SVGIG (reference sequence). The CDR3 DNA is TGTGCCTGGACCTATGGTTTGTATGGCTACACCTTC. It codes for CAWTYGLYGYTF.

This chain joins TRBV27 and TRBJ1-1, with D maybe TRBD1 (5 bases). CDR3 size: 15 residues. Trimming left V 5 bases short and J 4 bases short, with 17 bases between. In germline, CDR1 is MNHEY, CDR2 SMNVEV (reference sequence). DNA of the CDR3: TGTGCCAGCAGTCTACTGGGGCTTCGTGGCACTGAAGCTTTCTTT. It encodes CASSLLGLRGTEAFF.

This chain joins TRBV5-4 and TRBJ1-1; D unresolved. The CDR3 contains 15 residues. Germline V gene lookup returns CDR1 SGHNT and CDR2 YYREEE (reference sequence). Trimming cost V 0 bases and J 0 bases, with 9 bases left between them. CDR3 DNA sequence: TGTGCCAGCAGCTTGGATAAGCTTTTGAACACTGAAGCTTTCTTT. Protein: CASSLDKLLNTEAFF.

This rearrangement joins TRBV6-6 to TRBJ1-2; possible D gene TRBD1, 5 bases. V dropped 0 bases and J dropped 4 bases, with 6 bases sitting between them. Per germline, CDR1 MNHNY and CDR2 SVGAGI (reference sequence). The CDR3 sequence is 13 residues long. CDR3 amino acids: CASSYSQGYGYTF. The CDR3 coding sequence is TGTGCCAGCAGTTACTCTCAGGGCTATGGCTACACCTTC.

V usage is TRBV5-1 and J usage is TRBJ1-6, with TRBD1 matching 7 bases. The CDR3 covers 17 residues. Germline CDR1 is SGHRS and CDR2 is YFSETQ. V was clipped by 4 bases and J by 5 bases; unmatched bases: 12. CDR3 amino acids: CASSTMTGPNNNSPLHF. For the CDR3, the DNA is TGCGCCAGCAGCACCATGACAGGGCCTAACAATAATTCACCCCTCCACTTT.

CDR3 DNA sequence: TGTGCCAGCAGAAAGCGGGGGGGCGGAGGGGGAGATACGCAGTATTTT. This translates into CASRKRGGGGGDTQYF. The chain links TRBV5-4 to TRBJ2-3; 10 nucleotides agree with TRBD2. Germline trimming cut 5 bases from V and 5 bases from J; bases unmatched to any gene: 11. Germline CDR1 reads SGHNT; CDR2 reads YYREEE (reference sequence). The CDR3 consists of 16 residues. Full variable domain (remainder filled in from reference TRBV5-4 and TRBJ2-3): ETGVTQSPTHLIKTRGQQVTLRCSSQSGHNTVSWYQQALGQGPQFIFQYYREEENGRGNFPPRFSGLQFPNYSSELNVNALELDDSALYLCASRKRGGGGGDTQYFGPGTRLTVL.